This TCR beta chain was documented in a study of control samples from healthy donors and cancer patients. Trimming at V came to 6 bases and at J to 5 bases, leaving 8 bases not matched to a gene. Germline V CDR1 and CDR2: LNHDA, SQIVND (reference sequence). The CDR3 extends over 15 amino acids. Some clones are missing from TCRdb's copy, which holds only in-frame ones; the method was immunoSEQ multiplex PCR. The sample has roughly 150,000 clones; 88% are singletons. The TCR originated in a man aged 18 to 29 in good health. V is TRBV19 and J is TRBJ2-5; 11 nucleotides match TRBD1. The sample taken for sequencing was blood. The CDR3 sequence is CASSTAGQGVETQYF. The CDR3, as DNA: TGTGCCAGTAGCACGGCGGGACAGGGGGTGGAGACCCAGTACTTC.